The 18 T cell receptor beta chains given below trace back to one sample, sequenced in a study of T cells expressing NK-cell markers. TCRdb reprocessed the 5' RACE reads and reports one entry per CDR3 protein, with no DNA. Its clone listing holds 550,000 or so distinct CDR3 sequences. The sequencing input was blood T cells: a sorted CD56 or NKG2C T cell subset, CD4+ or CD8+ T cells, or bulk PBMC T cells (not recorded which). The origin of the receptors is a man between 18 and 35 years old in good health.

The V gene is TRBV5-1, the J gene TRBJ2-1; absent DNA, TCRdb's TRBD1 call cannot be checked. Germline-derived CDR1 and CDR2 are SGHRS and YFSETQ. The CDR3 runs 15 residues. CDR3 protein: CASSGGTGIYNEQFF.

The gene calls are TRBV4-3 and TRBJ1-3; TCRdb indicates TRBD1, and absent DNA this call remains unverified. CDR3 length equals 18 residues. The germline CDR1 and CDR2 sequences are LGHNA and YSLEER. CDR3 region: CASSQEGGPGDSGNTIYF.

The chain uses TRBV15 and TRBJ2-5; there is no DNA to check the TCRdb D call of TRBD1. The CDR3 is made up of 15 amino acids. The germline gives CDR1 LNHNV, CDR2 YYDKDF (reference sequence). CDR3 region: CATSRVGQGIETQYF.

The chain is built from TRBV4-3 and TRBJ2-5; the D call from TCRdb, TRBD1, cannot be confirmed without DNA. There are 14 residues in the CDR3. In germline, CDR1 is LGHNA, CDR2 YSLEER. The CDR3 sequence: CASSQETGVGTQYF.

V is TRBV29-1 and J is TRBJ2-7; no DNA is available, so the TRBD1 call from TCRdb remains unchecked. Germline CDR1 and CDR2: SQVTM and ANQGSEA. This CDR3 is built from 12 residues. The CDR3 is CSVAGQINEQYF.

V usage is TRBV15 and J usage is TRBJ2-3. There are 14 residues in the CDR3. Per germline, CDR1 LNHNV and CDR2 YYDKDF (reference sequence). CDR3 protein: CATLASGNTDTQYF. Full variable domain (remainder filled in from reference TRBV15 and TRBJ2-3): DAMVIQNPRYQVTQFGKPVTLSCSQTLNHNVMYWYQQKSSQAPKLLFHYYDKDFNNEADTPDNFQSRRPNTSFCFLDIRSPGLGDTAMYLCATLASGNTDTQYFGPGTRLTVL.

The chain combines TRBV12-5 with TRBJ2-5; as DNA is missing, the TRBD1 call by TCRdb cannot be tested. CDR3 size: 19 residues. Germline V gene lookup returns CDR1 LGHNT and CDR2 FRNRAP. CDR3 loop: CASGLASGGTDTREETQYF. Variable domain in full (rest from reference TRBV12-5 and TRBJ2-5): DARVTQTPRHKVTEMGQEVTMRCQPILGHNTVFWYRQTMMQGLELLAYFRNRAPLDDSGMPKDRFSAEMPDATLATLKIQPSEPRDSAVYFCASGLASGGTDTREETQYFGPGTRLLVL.

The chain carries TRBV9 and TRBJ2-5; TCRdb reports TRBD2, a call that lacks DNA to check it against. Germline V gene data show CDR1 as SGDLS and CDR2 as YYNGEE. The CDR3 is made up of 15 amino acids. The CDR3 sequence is CASSVGPSCWETQYF.

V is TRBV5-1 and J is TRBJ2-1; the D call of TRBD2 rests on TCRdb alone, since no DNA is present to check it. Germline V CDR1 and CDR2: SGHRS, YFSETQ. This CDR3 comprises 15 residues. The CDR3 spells CASSISGREKNEQFF. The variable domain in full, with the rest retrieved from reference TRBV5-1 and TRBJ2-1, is KAGVTQTPRYLIKTRGQQVTLSCSPISGHRSVSWYQQTPGQGLQFLFEYFSETQRNKGNFPGRFSGRQFSNSRSEMNVSTLELGDSALYLCASSISGREKNEQFFGPGTRLTVL.

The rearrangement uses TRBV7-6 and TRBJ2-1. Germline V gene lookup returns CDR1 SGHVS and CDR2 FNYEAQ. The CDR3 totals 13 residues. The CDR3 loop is CASRQTTFHEQFF.

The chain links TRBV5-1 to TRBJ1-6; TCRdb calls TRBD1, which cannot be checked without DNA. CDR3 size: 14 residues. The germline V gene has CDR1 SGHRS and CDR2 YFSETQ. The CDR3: CASMEGAYNSPLHF.

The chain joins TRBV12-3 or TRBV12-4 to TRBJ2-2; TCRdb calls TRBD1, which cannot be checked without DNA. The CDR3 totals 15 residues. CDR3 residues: CAIFYGAANTGELFF.

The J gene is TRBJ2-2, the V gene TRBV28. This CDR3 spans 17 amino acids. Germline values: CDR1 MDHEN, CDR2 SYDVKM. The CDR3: CASSEVFGVGNTGELFF.

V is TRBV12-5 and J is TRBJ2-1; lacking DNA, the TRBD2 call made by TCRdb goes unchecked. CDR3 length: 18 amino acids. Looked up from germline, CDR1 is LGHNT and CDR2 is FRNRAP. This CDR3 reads CASAAGLAGGPFYNEQFF.

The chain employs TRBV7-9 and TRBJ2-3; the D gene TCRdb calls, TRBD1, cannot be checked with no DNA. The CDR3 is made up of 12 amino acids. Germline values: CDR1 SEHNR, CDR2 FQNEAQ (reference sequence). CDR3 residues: CASSSARPPQYF. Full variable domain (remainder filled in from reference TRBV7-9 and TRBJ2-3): DTGVSQNPRHKITKRGQNVTFRCDPISEHNRLYWYRQTLGQGPEFLTYFQNEAQLEKSRLLSDRFSAERPKGSFSTLEIQRTEQGDSAMYLCASSSARPPQYFGPGTRLTVL.

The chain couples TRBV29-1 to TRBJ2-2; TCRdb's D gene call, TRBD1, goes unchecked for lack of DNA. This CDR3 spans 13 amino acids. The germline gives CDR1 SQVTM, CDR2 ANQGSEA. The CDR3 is CSVLSRAAGELFF.

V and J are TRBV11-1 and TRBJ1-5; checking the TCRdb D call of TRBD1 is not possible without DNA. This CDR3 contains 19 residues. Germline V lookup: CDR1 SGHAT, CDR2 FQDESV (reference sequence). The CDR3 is CASSLGTSSGLYSNQPQHF.

The CDR3 region is CASSLGRGGLDTEAFF. The rearrangement links TRBV7-8 to TRBJ1-1; TCRdb outputs TRBD1, but without DNA this stays unchecked. Germline V CDR1 and CDR2: SGHVS, FQNEAQ. The CDR3 is 16 amino acids.